This T cell receptor (beta chain) is from a study of cytomegalovirus exposure and HLA in healthy donors. The study ran its PCR with 60 Vbeta and 13 Jbeta primers. Using immunoSEQ multiplex PCR, the repertoire was profiled, and TCRdb retains in-frame clones only, with some absent. The sample shows 150,000 to 200,000 clones, about 86% of them seen only once. The CDR3 has 15 residues. CDR1 MGHRA and CDR2 YSYEKL come from the germline V gene. Trimming removed 1 base at V and 0 bases at J, with 9 bases between. Comments on this clone: Its specificity is not known.

Study-wide findings and caveats: Other equally common chains were less clonally expanded than HLA-associated TCR beta chains, a later analysis showed. In vitro work confirmed that a few CMV-associated chains recognize CMV antigens. In a later analysis, TCR beta V- and J-gene trimming showed a link to a missense DCLRE1C variant. An Asian-associated ancestry cluster reportedly showed fewer N-insertions than the approximately 660-donor mean in a later analysis.

The receptor's source is a young woman in good health and CMV-seropositive. The source material was PBMCs. The rearrangement joins TRBV4-1 to TRBJ1-1; D is uncertain. The CDR3 DNA follows: TGCGCCAGCAGCCAAGCGCTGACTCTGAACACTGAAGCTTTCTTT. It yields the protein CASSQALTLNTEAFF.